The sequence of this TCR beta chain was determined in a study of blood T cell repertoires in COVID-19. As originally analysed: Estimated nucleated cell counts came from reference gene primer amplification. Assay used: immunoSEQ multiplex PCR; TCRdb lists only in-frame clones, some missing. V and J calls and clone size are those listed in that table; D and trimming were worked out from the DNA. Of more than 250,000 clones detected, approximately 85% appear once; the ten largest clones hold 5% to 6.5%. CDR3 length: 15 amino acids. The germline V gene encodes CDR1 LNHNV and CDR2 YYDKDF (reference sequence). V trimming: 0 bases; J trimming: 4 bases; junction bases outside the gene matches: 5.

This sequence was found in a man in his fifties with active or convalescent COVID-19. The chain couples TRBV15 to TRBJ2-7, with 8 nucleotides matching TRBD2. The sequenced sample consisted of peripheral blood. The chain's CDR3 is CATSRDTSGGYEQYF. CDR3 DNA: TGTGCCACCAGCAGAGATACCAGCGGGGGTTACGAGCAGTACTTC.